The 25 T cell receptor beta chains listed next were all sequenced from one sample in a study of cytomegalovirus exposure and HLA in healthy donors. The PCR employed 60 Vbeta primers together with 13 Jbeta primers. Sequencing used immunoSEQ multiplex PCR; TCRdb keeps in-frame clones, though not all of them. The sample has about 140,000 clones; approximately 70% are singletons. The sample taken for sequencing was PBMCs. These receptors were taken from a woman aged 55-69 years in good health and CMV-seronegative.

The V and J genes are TRBV2 and TRBJ2-1; 10 bases agree with TRBD2. Germline-derived CDR1 and CDR2 are SNHLY and FYNNEI. The length of the CDR3 is 15 residues. J was trimmed by 5 bases and V by 3 bases; bases with no gene match: 4. Here the CDR3 DNA reads TGTGCCAGCAGTGACGGACTAGCGGTAAACAATGAGCAGTTCTTC. It codes for CASSDGLAVNNEQFF. Looking up the rest from reference TRBV2 and TRBJ2-1 gives the full variable domain: EPEVTQTPSHQVTQMGQEVILRCVPISNHLYFYWYRQILGQKVEFLVSFYNNEISEKSEIFDDQFSVERPDGSNFTLKIRSTKLEDSAMYFCASSDGLAVNNEQFFGPGTRLTVL.

This clone was seen only a few times. This sequence joins TRBV28 and TRBJ2-3; TRBD2 matches 9 bases. V lost 6 bases to trimming and J lost 5 bases; unmatched junction nucleotides: 18. Germline CDR1 reads MDHEN; CDR2 reads SYDVKM. CDR3 size: 18 residues. CDR3: CASRPPSGTSRTKDTQYF. DNA of the CDR3: TGTGCCAGCAGACCACCCTCCGGGACTAGCCGGACCAAAGATACGCAGTATTTT. Full variable domain (remainder filled in from reference TRBV28 and TRBJ2-3): DVKVTQSSRYLVKRTGEKVFLECVQDMDHENMFWYRQDPGLGLRLIYFSYDVKMKEKGDIPEGYSVSREKKERFSLILESASTNQTSMYLCASRPPSGTSRTKDTQYFGPGTRLTVL.

This rearrangement joins TRBV11-2 to TRBJ2-5; 9 bases are shared with TRBD2. With V trimmed by 5 bases and J by 4 bases, 11 bases remained unmatched. The CDR3 contains 16 residues. Germline V gene data show CDR1 as SGHAT and CDR2 as FQNNGV. DNA of the CDR3: TGTGCCAGCAGCCCCAGACTAGCGGCTATCGGAGAGACCCAGTACTTC. Translation gives CASSPRLAAIGETQYF. The whole variable domain, filled in from reference TRBV11-2 and TRBJ2-5, reads EAGVAQSPRYKIIEKRQSVAFWCNPISGHATLYWYQQILGQGPKLLIQFQNNGVVDDSQLPKDRFSAERLKGVDSTLKIQPAKLEDSAVYLCASSPRLAAIGETQYFGPGTRLLVL.

This sequence joins TRBV7-2 and TRBJ2-1; 9 nucleotides match TRBD2. This CDR3 has 14 residues. The J segment lost 6 bases and the V segment lost 1 base, leaving 1 base of the junction unmatched. The germline CDR1 and CDR2 sequences are SGHTA and FQGNSA. The CDR3 DNA sequence: TGTGCCAGCAGCTTAGTAGCGGGAGTCAATGAGCAGTTCTTC. Translated: CASSLVAGVNEQFF.

The V and J genes are TRBV4-2 and TRBJ1-2; perhaps TRBD1 as D (5 bases). Germline V gives CDR1 LGHNA, CDR2 YNFKEQ. This CDR3 contains 13 residues. V was clipped by 3 bases and J by 3 bases, with 8 bases between them. The CDR3 loop is CASSHPQDYGYTF. DNA for the CDR3: TGTGCCAGCAGCCACCCACAGGACTATGGCTACACCTTC.

This clone turned up a few times. This chain joins TRBV18 and TRBJ2-5; 8 bases fit TRBD2. With 1 base clipped from V and 2 bases from J, the junction kept 12 bases outside the gene matches. The CDR3 covers 18 residues. Per the germline V gene, CDR1 is KGHSH and CDR2 is LQKENI. This CDR3 is CASSPLVGSSGGQETQYF. The CDR3 DNA follows: TGTGCCAGCTCACCACTGGTAGGTTCGAGCGGGGGACAAGAGACCCAGTACTTC.

The chain links TRBV7-3 to TRBJ2-7; 8 bases agree with TRBD1. The junction had 6 bases not matched to a gene; V was cut back by 5 bases and J by 6 bases. Germline CDR1 is SGHTA and CDR2 is FQGTGA. The CDR3 is made up of 13 amino acids. CDR3 region: CASSAGTGTEQYF. Here the CDR3 DNA reads TGTGCCAGCAGCGCCGGGACAGGCACCGAGCAGTACTTC.

The CDR3 reads CASSSAPRTAQYF. CDR3 nucleotide sequence: TGTGCCAGCAGCTCCGCCCCCCGGACAGCGCAGTATTTT. The chain has TRBV11-2 and TRBJ2-3; D possibly corresponds to TRBD1 (6 bases). V dropped 4 bases and J dropped 10 bases, with 15 bases sitting between them. The CDR3 has 13 amino acids. Germline V gene sequence: CDR1 SGHAT, CDR2 FQNNGV. Combining the CDR3 with reference TRBV11-2 and TRBJ2-3 gives the whole variable domain EAGVAQSPRYKIIEKRQSVAFWCNPISGHATLYWYQQILGQGPKLLIQFQNNGVVDDSQLPKDRFSAERLKGVDSTLKIQPAKLEDSAVYLCASSSAPRTAQYFGPGTRLTVL.

In its sample, this clone was seen once. The chain uses TRBV7-6 and TRBJ2-2; 10 bases line up with TRBD2. V lost 2 bases to trimming and J lost 7 bases; unmatched junction nucleotides: 13. The germline V gene has CDR1 SGHVS and CDR2 FNYEAQ. The CDR3 extends over 18 amino acids. The CDR3 DNA sequence: TGTGCCAGCAGCTTAAATCCCGCTAGCGGGAGTTTTAGCGGGGAGCTGTTTTTT. Protein sequence: CASSLNPASGSFSGELFF. Full variable domain (remainder filled in from reference TRBV7-6 and TRBJ2-2): GAGVSQSPRYKVTKRGQDVALRCDPISGHVSLYWYRQALGQGPEFLTYFNYEAQQDKSGLPNDRFSAERPEGSISTLTIQRTEQRDSAMYRCASSLNPASGSFSGELFFGEGSRLTVL.

This chain connects TRBV5-8 to TRBJ2-3; 10 nucleotides match TRBD2. This CDR3 region has 15 residues. V was clipped by 4 bases and J by 9 bases; unmatched bases: 11. Germline V CDR1 and CDR2: SGHTS, YDEGEE. The CDR3 DNA reads as TGTGCCAGCAGCCTTACCAGCGGGAGGGCCGCGACGCAGTATTTT. It codes for CASSLTSGRAATQYF.

The chain employs TRBV5-1 and TRBJ2-3; TRBD2 matches 7 bases. CDR1 SGHRS and CDR2 YFSETQ come from the germline V gene. CDR3 length equals 15 residues. After removal of 4 bases from V and 0 bases from J, the junction contained 5 bases not matched to a gene. The CDR3 reads CASSLLAASTDTQYF. The CDR3 coding sequence is TGCGCCAGCAGCCTCCTAGCGGCTAGCACAGATACGCAGTATTTT.

This clone has a single count. The V and J genes are TRBV20-1 and TRBJ1-2; tentative D call: TRBD1 (5 bases). The V end was cut by 6 bases, the J end by 6 bases, with 11 bases between. There are 11 residues in the CDR3. Germline V gene sequence: CDR1 DFQATT, CDR2 SNEGSKA (reference sequence). CDR3 nucleotides: TGCAGTGCCTGGACAACGAATGGCTACACCTTC. As protein: CSAWTTNGYTF.

The chain links TRBV6-1 to TRBJ1-1; D unclear. Trimming cost V 5 bases and J 6 bases, with 16 bases left between them. The CDR3 has 14 amino acids. Germline values: CDR1 MNHNS, CDR2 SASEGT. In DNA, the CDR3 is TGTGCCAGCAGTTCGTTTACGGGAACTGCTGAAGCTTTCTTT. This gives the protein CASSSFTGTAEAFF.

The gene calls are TRBV4-3 and TRBJ2-3; D remains ambiguous. The germline CDR1 and CDR2 sequences are LGHNA and YSLEER. CDR3 length equals 14 residues. The V gene lost 1 base and the J gene lost 2 bases, with 7 bases spanning the gap. CDR3 protein: CASSQVPDTDTQYF. The DNA of the CDR3 is TGCGCCAGCAGCCAAGTCCCAGACACAGATACGCAGTATTTT.

This rearrangement joins TRBV9 to TRBJ2-1, with 11 bases that match TRBD2. J lost 7 bases, V lost 8 bases, and 8 bases had no gene match. Germline V CDR1 and CDR2: SGDLS, YYNGEE. The CDR3 consists of 14 residues. The CDR3 protein is CASSTSGSRNEQFF. CDR3 DNA sequence: TGTGCCAGTTCTACTAGCGGGAGCCGTAATGAGCAGTTCTTC.

This chain connects TRBV12-5 to TRBJ1-1; 7 nucleotides match TRBD1. V was pared by 1 base and J by 1 base, with 6 bases of the junction left unmatched. The CDR3 runs to 16 residues. The germline V gene has CDR1 LGHNT and CDR2 FRNRAP. CDR3 DNA: TGTGCTAGTGGTTTGGGTTCACAGGGGCCGAACACTGAAGCTTTCTTT. Its translation: CASGLGSQGPNTEAFF.

The V gene is TRBV11-1, the J gene TRBJ2-7; 7 nucleotides align to TRBD1. Per the germline V gene, CDR1 is SGHAT and CDR2 is FQDESV (reference sequence). V trimming: 1 base; J trimming: 3 bases; junction bases outside the gene matches: 6. The CDR3 sequence is 15 residues long. The CDR3 reads CASSLERGQVYEQYF. CDR3 in DNA: TGTGCCAGCAGCTTAGAACGCGGACAGGTCTACGAGCAGTACTTC.

The rearrangement links TRBV9 to TRBJ2-5; D may be TRBD1 (5 bases). CDR1 is SGDLS and CDR2 is YYNGEE in the germline V gene. V lost 3 bases, J lost 4 bases, and 13 bases lay in between. There are 14 residues in the CDR3. CDR3 sequence reads: CASSAGHQAETQYF. Written as DNA, the CDR3 is TGTGCCAGCAGCGCCGGACATCAAGCAGAGACCCAGTACTTC.

The V call is TRBV7-9, the J call TRBJ2-5, with unresolved D. CDR3 length: 14 amino acids. The V and J ends lost 1 base and 3 bases respectively, with 9 bases between them. CDR1 and CDR2 (germline): SEHNR, FQNEAQ (reference sequence). CDR3 bases: TGTGCCAGCAGCTTAGTCTTAGAAAAAGAGACCCAGTACTTC. This sequence encodes CASSLVLEKETQYF.

The rearrangement joins TRBV10-3 to TRBJ1-3; D perhaps matches TRBD1 (5 bases). The CDR3 extends over 13 amino acids. Trimming pared 3 bases from V and 14 bases from J, leaving 17 bases between. The V gene's germline CDR1 is ENHRY and CDR2 SYGVKD. CDR3 residues: CAISEGSPDILYF. The CDR3 region has the DNA TGTGCCATCAGTGAAGGTTCCCCGGACATTCTATATTTT.

This chain joins TRBV18 and TRBJ2-7; 10 bases fit TRBD2. This CDR3 spans 15 amino acids. J lost 4 bases, V lost 3 bases, and 6 bases had no gene match. In germline, CDR1 is KGHSH, CDR2 LQKENI. The CDR3 sequence is CASSPIAGGTYEQYF. The CDR3 nucleotides are TGTGCCAGCTCACCCATAGCGGGAGGAACTTACGAGCAGTACTTC.

The V call is TRBV7-2, the J call TRBJ1-1; 7 bases line up with TRBD1. The CDR3 runs to 15 residues. Per germline, CDR1 SGHTA and CDR2 FQGNSA. J lost 4 bases, V lost 5 bases, and 10 bases had no gene match. CDR3 loop: CASSPRDRDITEAFF. Here the CDR3 DNA reads TGTGCCAGCAGCCCGCGGGACAGAGACATCACTGAAGCTTTCTTT.

To note about this clone: At one end the junction does not follow the germline gene, possibly because of a read error. The CDR3 is CSSSLGLADNYNEQFF. DNA for the CDR3: TGTTCCAGCAGCTTGGGACTAGCGGACAACTACAATGAGCAGTTCTTC. This chain joins TRBV7-9 and TRBJ2-1; TRBD2 matches at 11 bases. The CDR3 sequence is 16 residues long. The V gene's germline CDR1 is SEHNR and CDR2 FQNEAQ (reference sequence).

As DNA, the CDR3 is TGTGCCAGCAGCTCCACCCCGGCTAGCGGGATTGACGAGCAGTACTTC. Residues: CASSSTPASGIDEQYF. This chain connects TRBV7-7 to TRBJ2-7; 9 bases are shared with TRBD2. J gave up 5 bases and V 4 bases, and 12 bases lay outside the gene matches. CDR3 length equals 16 residues. Germline-derived CDR1 and CDR2 are SSHAT and FNYEAQ (reference sequence).

The chain is built from TRBV5-1 and TRBJ1-1; TRBD1 agrees at 8 bases. This CDR3 is 15 amino acids long. With 4 bases clipped from V and 4 bases from J, the junction kept 9 bases outside the gene matches. Germline V gene data show CDR1 as SGHRS and CDR2 as YFSETQ. The CDR3 DNA reads as TGCGCCAGCAGCCCAGGACAGGGAGGGGGCACTGAAGCTTTCTTT. It encodes CASSPGQGGGTEAFF.